Each of the 21 T cell receptor beta chains below was sequenced from the same sample in a study of T cell repertoires in ileal Crohn's disease. TCRdb's copy holds only in-frame clones and misses some; the assay was immunoSEQ multiplex PCR. The table lists over 14,000 clones, less than 85% of them singletons. Material for sequencing was ileal tissue. The receptors stem from an adult with Crohn's disease.

This clone was picked up one time. J is TRBJ2-1 and V is TRBV1; the D call TRBD2 from the table was never checked on the DNA. TRBV1 is listed as a pseudogene. The CDR3 is 16 amino acids. The CDR3 DNA is TGCACCAGCAGCCAAGATCATCGGGCTAGCGGGGATGAGCAGTTCTTC. Amino acids: CTSSQDHRASGDEQFF.

The V and J genes are TRBV7-6 and TRBJ2-2; no definite D call. This CDR3 has 16 amino acids. V lost 1 base and J 4 bases, leaving 13 bases between the germline ends. Germline lookup yields CDR1 SGHVS and CDR2 FNYEAQ. The CDR3 is CASSLGSRLFTGELFF. The DNA of the CDR3 is TGTGCCAGCAGCTTAGGGTCGCGGCTTTTCACCGGGGAGCTGTTTTTT.

The gene calls are TRBV27 and TRBJ1-5; D unresolved. CDR3 length: 14 amino acids. Trimming took 2 bases from V and 3 from J, leaving 8 bases between them. Looked up from germline, CDR1 is MNHEY and CDR2 is SMNVEV (reference sequence). For the CDR3, the DNA is TGTGCCAGCAGTTTAAGTAGCTACAATCAGCCCCAGCATTTT. This sequence encodes CASSLSSYNQPQHF.

Note on this clone: A read error may account for a junction end that differs from germline. The genes are TRBV27 and TRBJ2-1, with a tentative D call TRBD2 (6 bases). The CDR3 is 11 amino acids. Germline CDR1 and CDR2: MNHEY and SMNVEV (reference sequence). The CDR3 sequence: CASSPGWGEIF. DNA of the CDR3: TGTGCCAGCAGTCCGGGTTGGGGGGAGATCTTC.

The V and J genes are TRBV5-8 and TRBJ1-5; TRBD1 matches 8 bases. V lost 4 bases and J lost 4; bases outside the gene matches: 4. This CDR3 is 14 amino acids long. Per germline, CDR1 SGHTS and CDR2 YDEGEE. Here the CDR3 reads CASSPRTGNQPQHF. DNA for the CDR3: TGTGCCAGCAGCCCCAGGACAGGGAATCAGCCCCAGCATTTT. Full variable domain (remainder filled in from reference TRBV5-8 and TRBJ1-5): EAGVTQSPTHLIKTRGQQATLRCSPISGHTSVYWYQQALGLGLQFLLWYDEGEERNRGNFPPRFSGRQFPNYSSELNVNALELEDSALYLCASSPRTGNQPQHFGDGTRLSIL.

A single count supports this clone. The rearrangement joins TRBV5-4 to TRBJ2-5, with D possibly being TRBD2 (6 bases). The CDR3 totals 12 residues. Per germline, CDR1 SGHNT and CDR2 YYREEE (reference sequence). V dropped 2 bases and J dropped 13 bases, with 15 bases sitting between them. The CDR3 loop is CASSFPGLERYF. CDR3 nucleotides: TGTGCCAGCAGCTTCCCGGGACTGGAAAGGTACTTC.

This chain connects TRBV9 to TRBJ2-1, with TRBD1 matching over 7 bases. There are 15 residues in the CDR3. Germline V CDR1 and CDR2: SGDLS, YYNGEE. J lost 5 bases, V lost 0 bases, and 5 bases had no gene match. DNA of the CDR3: TGTGCCAGCAGCGTAGAGAGACAGGGTGACAATGAGCAGTTCTTC. Its protein product is CASSVERQGDNEQFF.

The chain is built from TRBV6-1 and TRBJ2-1; 10 bases agree with TRBD2. The germline V gene has CDR1 MNHNS and CDR2 SASEGT. Losses at the gene ends were 1 base for V and 6 bases for J; bases not matched to a gene: 6. CDR3 size: 16 residues. Here the CDR3 reads CASSEESGGAFNEQFF. CDR3 sequence (DNA): TGTGCCAGCAGTGAAGAAAGCGGGGGGGCCTTCAATGAGCAGTTCTTC.

The chain is built from TRBV7-8 and TRBJ2-3; D may be TRBD2 (6 bases). CDR1 is SGHVS, CDR2 FQNEAQ, per germline. The CDR3 sequence is 14 residues long. V dropped 10 bases and J dropped 5 bases, with 19 bases sitting between them. The CDR3 coding sequence is TGTGCCACCACCCTACGGGACTGGCAAGATACGCAGTATTTT. Translation: CATTLRDWQDTQYF.

The V call is TRBV6-1, the J call TRBJ2-1; the D is unclear. This CDR3 region has 14 residues. CDR1 and CDR2 from the germline V gene are MNHNS and SASEGT. The V gene lost 2 bases and the J gene lost 6 bases, with 11 bases spanning the gap. This chain's CDR3 is CASSEKFRGNEQFF. Written as DNA, the CDR3 is TGTGCCAGCAGTGAAAAGTTCCGCGGCAATGAGCAGTTCTTC.

Only a few counts were recorded for this clone. The rearrangement links TRBV5-5 to TRBJ2-3; 10 bases agree with TRBD2. The CDR3 extends over 16 amino acids. The ends lost 2 bases at V and 3 bases at J; junction bases unmatched: 6. The germline CDR1 and CDR2 sequences are SGHKS and YYEKEE (reference sequence). The CDR3 here is CASSFQRGGTTDTQYF. The CDR3 DNA reads TGTGCCAGCAGCTTCCAGCGGGGGGGGACGACAGATACGCAGTATTTT.

The rearrangement joins TRBV7-6 to TRBJ2-1; D not resolved. The CDR3 runs to 16 residues. The germline V gene encodes CDR1 SGHVS and CDR2 FNYEAQ. V was shortened by 6 bases and J by 3 bases, with 18 bases between the two germline ends. The CDR3 DNA follows: TGTGCCAGCAGTTTATCCCCCAGATCTGTCTACAATGAGCAGTTCTTC. It yields the protein CASSLSPRSVYNEQFF.

The CDR3 loop reads CASSDRSGTSGSTDTQYF. The CDR3 DNA reads TGCGCCAGCAGTGATCGTTCCGGGACTAGCGGTAGCACAGATACGCAGTATTTT. V and J are TRBV10-1 and TRBJ2-3; 11 bases match TRBD2. Germline V CDR1 and CDR2: WNHNN, SYGVQD (reference sequence). V dropped 3 bases and J dropped 0; count of bases not matched to a gene: 8. CDR3 size: 18 residues.

The J gene is TRBJ2-2, the V gene TRBV4-3, with TRBD2 matching over 7 bases. CDR3 length: 17 residues. Germline V lookup: CDR1 LGHNA, CDR2 YSLEER. V trimming: 0 bases; J trimming: 6 bases; junction bases outside the gene matches: 10. The CDR3 protein is CASSQEGRAGGSGELFF. The CDR3 DNA sequence: TGCGCCAGCAGCCAAGAAGGGAGGGCTGGCGGGTCCGGGGAGCTGTTTTTT.

The V and J genes are TRBV5-5 and TRBJ2-3; 11 nucleotides line up with TRBD2. The CDR3 covers 16 residues. The J segment lost 0 bases and the V segment lost 3 bases, leaving 3 bases of the junction unmatched. Germline CDR1 SGHKS, CDR2 YYEKEE (reference sequence). The CDR3 DNA reads as TGTGCCAGCAGCTATCTAGCGGGAGGCAGCACAGATACGCAGTATTTT. Amino acids: CASSYLAGGSTDTQYF.

The sample holds a few counts of this clone. This rearrangement joins TRBV6-6 to TRBJ2-1; 13 nucleotides align to TRBD2. Germline V gene sequence: CDR1 MNHNY, CDR2 SVGAGI (reference sequence). This CDR3 has 15 residues. With V trimmed by 4 bases and J by 4 bases, 1 base remained unmatched. In nucleotides, the CDR3 is TGTGCCAGCAGTTTGGGACTAGCGGGATACAATGAGCAGTTCTTC. Translating it yields CASSLGLAGYNEQFF.

The sample holds a few counts of this clone. The genes are TRBV5-1 and TRBJ2-1; TRBD1 is a possible D gene (6 bases). CDR3 length equals 17 residues. Looked up from germline, CDR1 is SGHRS and CDR2 is YFSETQ. The V end was cut by 4 bases, the J end by 0 bases, with 17 bases between. CDR3 nucleotide sequence: TGCGCCAGCAGCCGGGTGGGGGCGGCTACCTCCTACAATGAGCAGTTCTTC. Translation: CASSRVGAATSYNEQFF.

J is TRBJ2-2 and V is TRBV18, with 7 bases identical to TRBD1. Germline trimming cut 6 bases from V and 4 bases from J; bases unmatched to any gene: 5. CDR3 length: 14 residues. Germline CDR1 is KGHSH and CDR2 is LQKENI. Here the CDR3 DNA reads TGTGCCAGCTCCCCTCAGGGGGTCACCGGGGAGCTGTTTTTT. Residues: CASSPQGVTGELFF.

This chain connects TRBV4-1 to TRBJ2-7; TRBD2 aligns across 12 bases. Germline CDR1 and CDR2: MGHRA and YSYEKL. The CDR3 has 14 residues. V was clipped by 3 bases and J by 4 bases; unmatched bases: 1. The DNA of the CDR3 is TGCGCCAGCAGCCAGACTAGCGGGGGATACGAGCAGTACTTC. This translates into CASSQTSGGYEQYF.

The J gene is TRBJ2-2, the V gene TRBV27; D gene uncertain. Germline V CDR1 and CDR2: MNHEY, SMNVEV (reference sequence). V was cut by 3 bases and J by 0 bases, with 5 bases left in between. This CDR3 contains 14 residues. The CDR3 sequence: CASSFLSNTGELFF. Written as DNA, the CDR3 is TGTGCCAGCAGTTTCCTATCGAACACCGGGGAGCTGTTTTTT.

The chain carries TRBV2 and TRBJ1-1; D gene ambiguous. Germline values: CDR1 SNHLY, CDR2 FYNNEI. V dropped 5 bases and J dropped 5 bases, with 12 bases sitting between them. The CDR3 sequence is 13 residues long. CDR3 nucleotide sequence: TGTGCCAGCAGTCAATACCCAGGTACTGAAGCTTTCTTT. As protein: CASSQYPGTEAFF.